This TCR beta chain was recorded in a study of tumor-infiltrating lymphocytes in primary liver carcinoma. Study-level background: Tumor lesions were T1-T3 N0M0 and spanned roughly 4 to 10 cm.

A constant-region primer primed TCR beta cDNA synthesis from around 500 ng of total RNA. Sequencing libraries for TCR beta derived from three nested multiplex PCR rounds that used slightly modified ARM-PCR. Investigators reported that the first two PCR rounds, at roughly 11 cycles each, used TRBV1-TRBV30 forward primers with a C-beta reverse primer. MiXCR, applied by TCRdb to the multiplex PCR reads, yields one record per CDR3 protein. The table includes 90,000 to 140,000 distinct CDR3 sequences, roughly four fifths detected once. CDR1 MGHRA and CDR2 YSYEKL come from the germline V gene. The CDR3 sequence is 15 residues long. V lost 6 bases and J 1 base, leaving 15 bases between the germline ends. Co-extraction yielded RNA and DNA from approximately 22-30 mg of unsorted bulk tissue.

The origin of this receptor is a man in his forties with primary liver carcinoma and hepatitis B virus infection. This chain uses TRBV4-1 with TRBJ2-5, with a weak D call TRBD1 (7 bases). Material for sequencing was liver tumor tissue from sampling region 3. Indicated subset: tumor region T3, left-lateral pole. CDR3 region: CASRHAGQTQETQYF. The CDR3 DNA reads as TGCGCCAGCAGACATGCGGGACAGACCCAAGAGACCCAGTACTTC.